These 18 T cell receptor beta chains were sequenced from one sample in a study of T cells in Graves' hyperthyroidism and ophthalmopathy. TCR beta CDR3 regions were amplified from RNA transcripts. The HTBI set primed first-round TCR CDR3 RT-PCR. TCRdb called the multiplex PCR reads again in MiXCR, with one record for every CDR3 protein. This table holds roughly 380,000 distinct CDR3 sequences, around 13% found once. The sequenced material came from blood. These TCRs come from a woman between 18 and 30 years old with Graves' hyperthyroidism.

The rearrangement links TRBV19 to TRBJ1-5; TRBD1 agrees at 7 bases. The J call may be mistaken, given a closer DNA end match to TRBJ2-3. The CDR3 consists of 14 residues. CDR1 and CDR2 from the germline V gene are LNHDA and SQIVND (reference sequence). CDR3 sequence reads: CASNDRELNQPQYF. The CDR3 nucleotides are TGTGCCAGTAACGACAGGGAACTCAATCAGCCCCAGTATTTT.

This clonotype was detected a few times. The V call is TRBV24-1, the J call TRBJ2-6, with no clear D. V lost 3 bases to trimming and J lost 2 bases, with 7 bases between them. The CDR3 is 15 amino acids. Per germline, CDR1 KGHDR and CDR2 SFDVKD. CDR3: CATSDPTAGANVLTF. CDR3 sequence (DNA): TGTGCCACCAGTGATCCCACAGCTGGGGCCAACGTCCTGACTTTC.

The sample holds one count of this clonotype. The rearrangement links TRBV20-1 to TRBJ1-1, with a tentative D call TRBD1 (6 bases). V lost 7 bases and J 3 bases, leaving 12 bases between the germline ends. CDR1 and CDR2 (germline): DFQATT, SNEGSKA (reference sequence). There are 12 residues in the CDR3. The CDR3 here is CSVNRVYTEAFF. CDR3 coding DNA: TGCAGTGTTAACAGGGTTTACACTGAAGCTTTCTTT.

The chain carries TRBV20-1 and TRBJ2-2; TRBD2 matches 7 bases. Germline V gives CDR1 DFQATT, CDR2 SNEGSKA (reference sequence). CDR3 length equals 14 residues. Written as DNA, the CDR3 is TGCAGCGCCCTTACTGGGGGGGTTGCCGGGGAGCTGTTTTTT. Its translation is CSALTGGVAGELFF.

This clonotype was observed at least ten times. The genes are TRBV28 and TRBJ2-7; D is ambiguous. The V gene's germline CDR1 is MDHEN and CDR2 SYDVKM. The CDR3 is 13 residues long. V dropped 6 bases and J dropped 1 base, with 10 bases sitting between them. The CDR3 nucleotides are TGTGCCAGCAGGCGGACGGCTTCCTACGAGCAGTACTTC. Translated: CASRRTASYEQYF.

This clonotype was recorded a few times. The V and J genes are TRBV28 and TRBJ2-1; the match to TRBD2 covers 13 bases. This CDR3 has 16 amino acids. The J segment lost 7 bases and the V segment lost 7 bases, leaving 10 bases of the junction unmatched. Germline assignment: CDR1 MDHEN and CDR2 SYDVKM. The CDR3 reads CASTYVGTSGINEQFF. CDR3 in DNA: TGTGCCAGCACCTACGTCGGGACTAGCGGGATTAATGAGCAGTTCTTC.

As for this clonotype: A much bigger clone sits one base away, suggesting this may be a read error. The gene calls are TRBV12-3 or TRBV12-4 and TRBJ2-7; D not certain. The CDR3 contains 13 residues. Between the trimmed V and J ends, which lost 3 bases and 4 bases, there was a span of 10 bases. The CDR3 region has the DNA TGTGCCAGCAGTTTTTCGGGCGAGTACGAGCAGTACTTC. Its translation: CASSFSGEYEQYF.

This clonotype has a count of ten or more. CDR3 region: CASSLAATNEKLFF. The CDR3 bases are TGTGCCAGCAGTTTAGCAGCAACTAATGAAAAACTGTTTTTT. The rearrangement links TRBV12-3 or TRBV12-4 to TRBJ1-4; D is unresolved. V was cut by 0 bases and J by 0 bases, with 2 bases left in between. The CDR3 extends over 14 amino acids.

The chain is built from TRBV19 and TRBJ2-3; maybe TRBD2 (5 bases). The germline gives CDR1 LNHDA, CDR2 SQIVND (reference sequence). Trimming left V 4 bases short and J 0 bases short, with 14 bases between. The CDR3 consists of 16 residues. This CDR3 reads CASSTRALASTDTQYF. The CDR3, as DNA: TGTGCCAGTAGTACTCGGGCCCTAGCTAGCACAGATACGCAGTATTTT.

This clonotype was recorded a few times. The chain employs TRBV7-9 and TRBJ1-1; D may be TRBD1 (5 bases). CDR1 SEHNR and CDR2 FQNEAQ come from the germline V gene (reference sequence). There are 13 residues in the CDR3. Trimming left V 5 bases short and J 3 bases short, with 10 bases between. The CDR3 is CASSASGDTEAFF. CDR3 in DNA: TGTGCCAGCAGCGCCTCGGGGGACACTGAAGCTTTCTTT.

This clonotype was seen ten or more times. The chain carries TRBV3-1 and TRBJ2-5; D remains ambiguous. Trimming removed 2 bases at V and 9 bases at J, with 10 bases between. Germline values: CDR1 LGHDT, CDR2 YNNKEL (reference sequence). CDR3 size: 12 residues. The CDR3 nucleotides read TGTGCCAGCAGCCAACACACGCAGGCCCAGTACTTC. Protein: CASSQHTQAQYF.

This clonotype has ten or more counts. The V call is TRBV30, the J call TRBJ2-5; 12 bases are a match to TRBD2. This CDR3 contains 15 residues. Germline lookup yields CDR1 GTSNPN and CDR2 SVGIG (reference sequence). The V gene end was trimmed by 0 bases and the J gene end by 2 bases; junction bases not matched to a gene: 1. As DNA, the CDR3 is TGTGCCTGGAGTGTACTAGCGGGAGGACAAGAGACCCAGTACTTC. Protein: CAWSVLAGGQETQYF.

The chain employs TRBV9 and TRBJ1-2; 11 positions agree with TRBD1. Germline V lookup: CDR1 SGDLS, CDR2 YYNGEE. This CDR3 comprises 16 residues. With V trimmed by 4 bases and J by 4 bases, 9 bases remained unmatched. The CDR3 is CASSQFGQGAFYGYTF. The CDR3 DNA sequence: TGTGCCAGCAGCCAGTTCGGACAGGGGGCGTTCTATGGCTACACCTTC. The complete variable domain, with remaining parts taken from reference TRBV9 and TRBJ1-2, reads DSGVTQTPKHLITATGQRVTLRCSPRSGDLSVYWYQQSLDQGLQFLIQYYNGEERAKGNILERFSAQQFPDLHSELNLSSLELGDSALYFCASSQFGQGAFYGYTFGSGTRLTVV.

This clonotype was observed many times. The rearrangement joins TRBV12-3 or TRBV12-4 to TRBJ2-7, with a weak D call TRBD2 (5 bases). The V end lost 5 bases, the J end lost 4 bases, and 9 bases lay between the germline ends. This CDR3 region has 12 residues. For the CDR3, the DNA is TGTGCCAGCAGTCAAAGACTATACGAGCAGTACTTC. This translates into CASSQRLYEQYF.

The chain uses TRBV28 and TRBJ1-5; D is unresolved. V was shortened by 0 bases and J by 7 bases, with 4 bases between the two germline ends. Germline assignment: CDR1 MDHEN and CDR2 SYDVKM. The CDR3 is 12 amino acids. The CDR3 DNA follows: TGTGCCAGCAGTTTATGGCGCCAGCCCCAGCATTTT. Amino acids: CASSLWRQPQHF.

A few counts support this clonotype. The chain employs TRBV6-1 and TRBJ1-5; 8 bases align to TRBD1. This CDR3 contains 13 residues. Germline-derived CDR1 and CDR2 are MNHNS and SASEGT. V lost 7 bases and J lost 7; bases outside the gene matches: 6. In nucleotides, the CDR3 is TGTGCCAGCACCGGACAGGGAGACCAGCCCCAGCATTTT. Its translation: CASTGQGDQPQHF.

This clonotype was found once. J is TRBJ1-2 and V is TRBV28; possible D gene TRBD1, 5 bases. Trimming cost V 8 bases and J 8 bases, with 18 bases left between them. The CDR3 spans 13 residues. Germline lookup yields CDR1 MDHEN and CDR2 SYDVKM. In DNA form, the CDR3 reads TGTGCCAGCTTTAGCCAGGGAAGTATGGGCTACACCTTC. Protein product: CASFSQGSMGYTF.

The chain combines TRBV6-1 with TRBJ2-2; D perhaps matches TRBD2 (5 bases). With 5 bases removed from V and 6 bases from J, the gap between germline ends came to 13 bases. Germline V gene data show CDR1 as MNHNS and CDR2 as SASEGT. CDR3 length: 14 amino acids. The CDR3 here is CASSRTLAPGELFF. The CDR3 nucleotides read TGTGCCAGCAGTAGGACGCTAGCACCCGGGGAGCTGTTTTTT.